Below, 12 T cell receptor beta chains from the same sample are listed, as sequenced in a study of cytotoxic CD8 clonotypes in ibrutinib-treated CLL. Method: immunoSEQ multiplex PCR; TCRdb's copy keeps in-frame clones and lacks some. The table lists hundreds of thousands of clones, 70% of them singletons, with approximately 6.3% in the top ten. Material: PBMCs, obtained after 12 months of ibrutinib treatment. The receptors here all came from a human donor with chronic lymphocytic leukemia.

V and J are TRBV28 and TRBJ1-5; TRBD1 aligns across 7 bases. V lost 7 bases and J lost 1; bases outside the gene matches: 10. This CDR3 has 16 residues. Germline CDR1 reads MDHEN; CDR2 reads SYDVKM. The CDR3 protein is CASTRPSTGSNQPQHF. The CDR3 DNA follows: TGTGCCAGCACCAGACCCTCGACAGGGAGCAATCAGCCCCAGCATTTT. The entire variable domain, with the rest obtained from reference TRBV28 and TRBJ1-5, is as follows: DVKVTQSSRYLVKRTGEKVFLECVQDMDHENMFWYRQDPGLGLRLIYFSYDVKMKEKGDIPEGYSVSREKKERFSLILESASTNQTSMYLCASTRPSTGSNQPQHFGDGTRLSIL.

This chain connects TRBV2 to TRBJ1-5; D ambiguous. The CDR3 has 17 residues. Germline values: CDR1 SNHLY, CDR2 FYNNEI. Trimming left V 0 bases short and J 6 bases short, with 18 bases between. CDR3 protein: CASSEAQIRSGRQPQHF. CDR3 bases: TGTGCCAGCAGTGAAGCGCAGATAAGGAGTGGTCGTCAGCCCCAGCATTTT.

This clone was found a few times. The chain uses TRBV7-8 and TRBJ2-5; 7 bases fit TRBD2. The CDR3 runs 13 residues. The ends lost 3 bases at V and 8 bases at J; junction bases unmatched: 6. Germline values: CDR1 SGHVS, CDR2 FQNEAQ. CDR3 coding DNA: TGTGCCAGCAGCTTTGGAGAGCGGGACACCCAGTACTTC. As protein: CASSFGERDTQYF.

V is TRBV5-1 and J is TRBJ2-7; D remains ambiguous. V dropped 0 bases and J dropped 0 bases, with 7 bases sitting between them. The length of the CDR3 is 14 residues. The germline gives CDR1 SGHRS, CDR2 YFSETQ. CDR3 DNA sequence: TGCGCCAGCAGCTTGGTCCCAGGCTCCTACGAGCAGTACTTC. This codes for CASSLVPGSYEQYF.

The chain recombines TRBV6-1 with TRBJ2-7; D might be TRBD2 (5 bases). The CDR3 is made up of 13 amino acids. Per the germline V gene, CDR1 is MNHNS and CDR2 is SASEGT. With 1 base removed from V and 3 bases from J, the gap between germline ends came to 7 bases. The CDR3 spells CASSEERIYEQYF. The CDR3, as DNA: TGTGCCAGCAGTGAAGAGCGGATCTACGAGCAGTACTTC.

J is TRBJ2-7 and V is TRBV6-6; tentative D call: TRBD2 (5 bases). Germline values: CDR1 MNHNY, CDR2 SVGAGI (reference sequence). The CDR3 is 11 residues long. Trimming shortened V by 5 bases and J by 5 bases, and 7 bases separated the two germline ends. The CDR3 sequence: CASSREHEQYF. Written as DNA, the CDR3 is TGTGCCAGCAGTCGGGAACACGAGCAGTACTTC.

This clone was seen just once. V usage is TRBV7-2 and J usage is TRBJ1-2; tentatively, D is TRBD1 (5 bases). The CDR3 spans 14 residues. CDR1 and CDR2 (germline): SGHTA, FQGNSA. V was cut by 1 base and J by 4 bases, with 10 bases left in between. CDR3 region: CASSLVPGTYGYTF. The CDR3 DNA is TGTGCCAGCAGCTTAGTCCCAGGGACCTATGGCTACACCTTC.

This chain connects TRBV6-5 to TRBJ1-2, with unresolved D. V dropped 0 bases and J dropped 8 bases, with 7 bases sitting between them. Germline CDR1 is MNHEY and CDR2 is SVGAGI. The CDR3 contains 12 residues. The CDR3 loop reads CASSYSTSGYTF. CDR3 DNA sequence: TGTGCCAGCAGTTACTCGACAAGCGGCTACACCTTC.

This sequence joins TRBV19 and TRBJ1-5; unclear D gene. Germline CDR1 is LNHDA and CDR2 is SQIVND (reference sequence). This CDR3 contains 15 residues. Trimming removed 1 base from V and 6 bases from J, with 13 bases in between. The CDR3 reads CASSIVRVFGQPQHF. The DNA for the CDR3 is TGTGCCAGTAGTATAGTAAGGGTATTCGGTCAGCCCCAGCATTTT.

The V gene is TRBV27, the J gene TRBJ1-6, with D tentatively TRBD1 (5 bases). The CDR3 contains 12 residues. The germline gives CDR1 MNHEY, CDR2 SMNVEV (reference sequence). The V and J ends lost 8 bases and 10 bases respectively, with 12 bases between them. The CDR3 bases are TGTGCCAGCGAGACAGAGGGCTCACCCCTCCACTTT. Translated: CASETEGSPLHF.

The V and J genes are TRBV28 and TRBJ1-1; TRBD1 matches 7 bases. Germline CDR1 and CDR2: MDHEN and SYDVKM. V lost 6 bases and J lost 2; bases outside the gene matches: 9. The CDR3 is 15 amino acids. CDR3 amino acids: CASRLPGQINTEAFF. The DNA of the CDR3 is TGTGCCAGCAGGCTGCCGGGACAGATAAACACTGAAGCTTTCTTT. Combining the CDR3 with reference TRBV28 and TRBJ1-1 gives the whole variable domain DVKVTQSSRYLVKRTGEKVFLECVQDMDHENMFWYRQDPGLGLRLIYFSYDVKMKEKGDIPEGYSVSREKKERFSLILESASTNQTSMYLCASRLPGQINTEAFFGQGTRLTVV.

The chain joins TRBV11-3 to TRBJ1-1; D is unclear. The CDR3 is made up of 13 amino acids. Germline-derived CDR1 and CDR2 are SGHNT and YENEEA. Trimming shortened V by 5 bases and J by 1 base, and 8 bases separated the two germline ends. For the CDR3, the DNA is TGTGCCAGCAGCCCACAAGCGAACACTGAAGCTTTCTTT. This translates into CASSPQANTEAFF.